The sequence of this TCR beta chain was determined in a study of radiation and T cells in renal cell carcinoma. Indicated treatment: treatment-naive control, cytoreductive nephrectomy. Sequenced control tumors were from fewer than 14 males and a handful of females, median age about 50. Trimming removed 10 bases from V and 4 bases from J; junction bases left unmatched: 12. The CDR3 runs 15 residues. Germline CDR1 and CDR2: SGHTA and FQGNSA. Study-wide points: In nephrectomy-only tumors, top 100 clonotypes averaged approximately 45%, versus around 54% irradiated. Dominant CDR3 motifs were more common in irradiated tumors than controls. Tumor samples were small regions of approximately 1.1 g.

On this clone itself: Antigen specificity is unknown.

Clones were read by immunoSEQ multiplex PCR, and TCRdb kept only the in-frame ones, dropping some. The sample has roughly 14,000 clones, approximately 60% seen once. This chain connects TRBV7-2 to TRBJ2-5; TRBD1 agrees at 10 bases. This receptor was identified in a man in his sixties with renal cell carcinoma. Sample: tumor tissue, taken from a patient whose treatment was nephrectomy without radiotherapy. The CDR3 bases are TGTGCCACCAGTCCATGGACAGGGGGAGGAGAGACCCAGTACTTC. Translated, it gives CATSPWTGGGETQYF.